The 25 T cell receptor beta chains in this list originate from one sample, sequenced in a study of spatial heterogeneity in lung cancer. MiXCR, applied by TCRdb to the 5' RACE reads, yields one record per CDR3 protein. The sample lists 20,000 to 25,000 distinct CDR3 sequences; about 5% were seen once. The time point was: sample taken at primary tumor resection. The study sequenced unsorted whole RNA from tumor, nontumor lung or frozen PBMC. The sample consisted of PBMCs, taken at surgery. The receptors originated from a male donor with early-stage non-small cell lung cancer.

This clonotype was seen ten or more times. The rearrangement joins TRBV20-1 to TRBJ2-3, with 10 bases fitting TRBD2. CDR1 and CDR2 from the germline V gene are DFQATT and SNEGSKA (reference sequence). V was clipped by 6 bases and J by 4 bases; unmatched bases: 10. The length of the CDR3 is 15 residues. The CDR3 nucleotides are TGCAGTGCAAATACTTTAGCGGGGGGACCAGATACGCAGTATTTT. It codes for CSANTLAGGPDTQYF.

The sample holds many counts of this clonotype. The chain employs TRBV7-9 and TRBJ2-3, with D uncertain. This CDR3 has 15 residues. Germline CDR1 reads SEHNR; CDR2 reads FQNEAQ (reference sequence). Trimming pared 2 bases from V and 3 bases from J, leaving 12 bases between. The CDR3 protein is CASSLTSLGTDTQYF. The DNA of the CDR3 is TGTGCCAGCAGCTTAACCTCTCTGGGGACAGATACGCAGTATTTT. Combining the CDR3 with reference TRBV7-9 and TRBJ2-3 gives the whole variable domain DTGVSQNPRHKITKRGQNVTFRCDPISEHNRLYWYRQTLGQGPEFLTYFQNEAQLEKSRLLSDRFSAERPKGSFSTLEIQRTEQGDSAMYLCASSLTSLGTDTQYFGPGTRLTVL.

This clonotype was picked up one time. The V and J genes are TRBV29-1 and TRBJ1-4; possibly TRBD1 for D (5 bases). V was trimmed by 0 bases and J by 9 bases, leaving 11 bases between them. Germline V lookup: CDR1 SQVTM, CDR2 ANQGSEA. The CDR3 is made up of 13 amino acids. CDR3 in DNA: TGCAGCGTTGAAGAGGACAACAGTCAAAAACTGTTTTTT. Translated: CSVEEDNSQKLFF.

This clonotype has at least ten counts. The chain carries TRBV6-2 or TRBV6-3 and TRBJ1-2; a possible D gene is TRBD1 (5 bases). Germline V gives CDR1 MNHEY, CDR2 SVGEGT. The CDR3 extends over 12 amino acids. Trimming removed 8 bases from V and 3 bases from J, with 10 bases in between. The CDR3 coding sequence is TGTGCCAGCCAGGGCTGGGACTATGGCTACACCTTC. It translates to CASQGWDYGYTF.

Written as DNA, the CDR3 is TGTGCCAGCAGCTTGGGACTTCAATCTAGCACAGATACGCAGTATTTT. Translated, it gives CASSLGLQSSTDTQYF. The chain uses TRBV5-4 and TRBJ2-3; the D is unclear. The CDR3 spans 16 residues. Trimming pared 0 bases from V and 0 bases from J, leaving 11 bases between. CDR1 is SGHNT and CDR2 is YYREEE in the germline V gene (reference sequence).

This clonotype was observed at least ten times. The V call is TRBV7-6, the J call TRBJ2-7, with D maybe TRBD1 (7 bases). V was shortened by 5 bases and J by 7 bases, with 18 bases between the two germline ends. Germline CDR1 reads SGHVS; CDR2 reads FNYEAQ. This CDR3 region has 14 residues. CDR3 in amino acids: CASSLMGRGDEQYF. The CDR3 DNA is TGTGCCAGCAGCCTTATGGGCAGGGGGGATGAGCAGTACTTC. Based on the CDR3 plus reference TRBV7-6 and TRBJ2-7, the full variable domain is GAGVSQSPRYKVTKRGQDVALRCDPISGHVSLYWYRQALGQGPEFLTYFNYEAQQDKSGLPNDRFSAERPEGSISTLTIQRTEQRDSAMYRCASSLMGRGDEQYFGPGTRLTVT.

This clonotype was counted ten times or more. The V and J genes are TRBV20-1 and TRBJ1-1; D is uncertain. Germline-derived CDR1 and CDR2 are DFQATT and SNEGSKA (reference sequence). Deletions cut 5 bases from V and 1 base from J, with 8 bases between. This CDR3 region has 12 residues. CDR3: CSAAGSNTEAFF. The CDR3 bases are TGCAGTGCTGCCGGTTCGAACACTGAAGCTTTCTTT.

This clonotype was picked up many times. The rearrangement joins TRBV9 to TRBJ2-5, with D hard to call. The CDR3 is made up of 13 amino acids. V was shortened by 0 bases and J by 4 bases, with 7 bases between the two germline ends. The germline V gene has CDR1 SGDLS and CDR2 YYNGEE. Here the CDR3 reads CASSVVWGETQYF. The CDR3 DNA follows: TGTGCCAGCAGCGTAGTATGGGGAGAGACCCAGTACTTC. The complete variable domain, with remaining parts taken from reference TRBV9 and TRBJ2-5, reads DSGVTQTPKHLITATGQRVTLRCSPRSGDLSVYWYQQSLDQGLQFLIQYYNGEERAKGNILERFSAQQFPDLHSELNLSSLELGDSALYFCASSVVWGETQYFGPGTRLLVL.

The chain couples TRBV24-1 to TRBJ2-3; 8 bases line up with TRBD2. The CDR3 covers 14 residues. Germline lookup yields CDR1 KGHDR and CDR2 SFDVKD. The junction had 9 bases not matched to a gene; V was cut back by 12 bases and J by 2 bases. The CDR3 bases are TGTGCCTCCGGGGGGGCCGGGCCCACAGATACGCAGTATTTT. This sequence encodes CASGGAGPTDTQYF.

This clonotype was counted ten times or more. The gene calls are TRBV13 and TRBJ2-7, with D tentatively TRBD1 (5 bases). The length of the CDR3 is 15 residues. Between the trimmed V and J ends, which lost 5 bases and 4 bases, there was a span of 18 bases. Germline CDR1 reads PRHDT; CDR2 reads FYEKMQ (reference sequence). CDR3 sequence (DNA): TGTGCCAGCAGCCTGACCGGCAGGGCTTATTACGAGCAGTACTTC. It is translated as CASSLTGRAYYEQYF. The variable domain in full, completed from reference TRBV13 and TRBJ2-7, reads AAGVIQSPRHLIKEKRETATLKCYPIPRHDTVYWYQQGPGQDPQFLISFYEKMQSDKGSIPDRFSAQQFSDYHSELNMSSLELGDSALYFCASSLTGRAYYEQYFGPGTRLTVT.

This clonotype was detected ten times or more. The chain's CDR3 is CASSEASYNEQFF. CDR3 coding DNA: TGTGCCAGCAGTGAAGCCAGCTACAATGAGCAGTTCTTC. J is TRBJ2-1 and V is TRBV2, with D uncertain. Between the trimmed V and J ends, which lost 0 bases and 3 bases, there was a span of 3 bases. The CDR3 has 13 amino acids. Germline loops: CDR1 SNHLY, CDR2 FYNNEI.

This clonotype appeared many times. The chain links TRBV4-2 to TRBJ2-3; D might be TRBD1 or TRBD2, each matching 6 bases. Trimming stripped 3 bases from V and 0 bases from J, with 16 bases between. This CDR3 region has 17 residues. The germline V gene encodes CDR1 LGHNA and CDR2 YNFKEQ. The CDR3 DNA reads TGTGCCAGCAGCCAGGTAGGCGGGACACCTAGCACAGATACGCAGTATTTT. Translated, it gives CASSQVGGTPSTDTQYF.

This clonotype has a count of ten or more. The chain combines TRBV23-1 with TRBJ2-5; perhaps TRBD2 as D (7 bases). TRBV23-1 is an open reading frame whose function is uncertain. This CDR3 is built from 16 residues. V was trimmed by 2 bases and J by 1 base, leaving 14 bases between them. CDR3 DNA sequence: TGCGCCAGCAGTCAACCGAAGGGGGGGGGCCAAGAGACCCAGTACTTC. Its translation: CASSQPKGGGQETQYF.

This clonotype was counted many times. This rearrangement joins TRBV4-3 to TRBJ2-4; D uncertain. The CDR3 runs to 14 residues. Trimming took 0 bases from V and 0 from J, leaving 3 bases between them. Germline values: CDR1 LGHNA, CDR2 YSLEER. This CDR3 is CASSQEGAKNIQYF. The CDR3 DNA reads TGCGCCAGCAGCCAAGAGGGAGCCAAAAACATTCAGTACTTC.

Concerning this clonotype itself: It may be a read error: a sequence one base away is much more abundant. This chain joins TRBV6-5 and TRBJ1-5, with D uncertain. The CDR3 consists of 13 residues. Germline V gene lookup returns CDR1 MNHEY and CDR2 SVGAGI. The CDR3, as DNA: TGTGTCAGCAGTTACGGTAACAATCAGCCCCAGCATTTT. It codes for CVSSYGNNQPQHF.

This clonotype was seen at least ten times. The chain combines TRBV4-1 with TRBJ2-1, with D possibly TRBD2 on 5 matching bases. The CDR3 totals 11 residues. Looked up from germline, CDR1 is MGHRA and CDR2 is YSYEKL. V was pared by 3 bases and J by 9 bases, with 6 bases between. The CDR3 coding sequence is TGCGCCAGCAGCCAGAGGGCTGAGCAGTTCTTC. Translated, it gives CASSQRAEQFF.

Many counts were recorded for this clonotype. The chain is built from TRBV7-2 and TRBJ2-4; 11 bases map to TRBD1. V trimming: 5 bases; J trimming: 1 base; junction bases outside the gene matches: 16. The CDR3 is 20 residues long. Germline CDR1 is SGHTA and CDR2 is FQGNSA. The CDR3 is CASSRTSGQGALLAKNIQYF. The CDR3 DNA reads TGTGCCAGCAGCCGGACCTCCGGACAGGGGGCGCTTCTGGCCAAAAACATTCAGTACTTC.

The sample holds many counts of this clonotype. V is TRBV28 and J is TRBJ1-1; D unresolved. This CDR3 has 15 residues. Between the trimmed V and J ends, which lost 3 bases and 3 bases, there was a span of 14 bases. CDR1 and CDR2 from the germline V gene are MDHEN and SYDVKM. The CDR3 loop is CASSFPQSWDTEAFF. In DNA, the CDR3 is TGTGCCAGCAGTTTCCCCCAAAGCTGGGACACTGAAGCTTTCTTT.

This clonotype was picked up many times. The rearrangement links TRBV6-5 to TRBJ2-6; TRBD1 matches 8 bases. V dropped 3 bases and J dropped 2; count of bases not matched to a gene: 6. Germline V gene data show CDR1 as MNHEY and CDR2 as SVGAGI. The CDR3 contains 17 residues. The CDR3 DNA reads TGTGCCAGCAGTTATTGGACAGGGAATCCTGGGGCCAACGTCCTGACTTTC. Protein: CASSYWTGNPGANVLTF.

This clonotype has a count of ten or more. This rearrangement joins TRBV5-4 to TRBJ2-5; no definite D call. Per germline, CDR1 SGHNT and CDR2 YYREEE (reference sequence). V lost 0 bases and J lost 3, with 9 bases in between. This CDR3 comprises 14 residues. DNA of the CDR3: TGTGCCAGCAGCTTGGTAGGACCCGAAGAGACCCAGTACTTC. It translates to CASSLVGPEETQYF.

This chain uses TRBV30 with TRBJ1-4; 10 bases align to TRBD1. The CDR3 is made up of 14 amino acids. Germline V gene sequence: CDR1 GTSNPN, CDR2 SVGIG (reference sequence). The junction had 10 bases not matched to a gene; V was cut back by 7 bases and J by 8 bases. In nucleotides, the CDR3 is TGTGCCTCCCGCCCCGGGACAGGGGTCGAAAAACTGTTTTTT. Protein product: CASRPGTGVEKLFF. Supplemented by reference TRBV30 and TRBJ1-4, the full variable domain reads SQTIHQWPATLVQPVGSPLSLECTVEGTSNPNLYWYRQAAGRGLQLLFYSVGIGQISSEVPQNLSASRPQDRQFILSSKKLLLSDSGFYLCASRPGTGVEKLFFGSGTQLSVL.

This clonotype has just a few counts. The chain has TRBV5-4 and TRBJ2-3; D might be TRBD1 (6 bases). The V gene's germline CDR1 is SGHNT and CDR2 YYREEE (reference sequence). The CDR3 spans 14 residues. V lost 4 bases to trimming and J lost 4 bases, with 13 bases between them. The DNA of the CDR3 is TGTGCCAGCAGCCCCGGACAGCACCCAGATACGCAGTATTTT. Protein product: CASSPGQHPDTQYF.

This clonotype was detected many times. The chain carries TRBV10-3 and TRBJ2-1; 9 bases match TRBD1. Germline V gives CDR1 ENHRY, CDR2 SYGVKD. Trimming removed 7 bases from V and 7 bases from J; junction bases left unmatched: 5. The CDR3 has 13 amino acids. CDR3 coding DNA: TGTGCCATCAAGGGACAGGGCGGAAATGAGCAGTTCTTC. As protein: CAIKGQGGNEQFF.

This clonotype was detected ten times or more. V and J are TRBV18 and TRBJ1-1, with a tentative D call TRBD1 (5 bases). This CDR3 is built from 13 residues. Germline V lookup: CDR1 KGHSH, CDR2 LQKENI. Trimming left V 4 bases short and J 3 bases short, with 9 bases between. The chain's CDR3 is CASSRRGDTEAFF. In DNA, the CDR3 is TGTGCCAGCTCACGGCGGGGGGACACTGAAGCTTTCTTT.

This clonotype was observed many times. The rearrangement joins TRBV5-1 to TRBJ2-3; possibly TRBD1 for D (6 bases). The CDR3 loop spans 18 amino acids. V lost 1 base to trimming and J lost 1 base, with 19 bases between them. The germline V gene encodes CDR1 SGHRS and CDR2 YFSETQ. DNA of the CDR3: TGCGCCAGCAGCTTGCGGATGACAGGCCGATTGCGCACAGATACGCAGTATTTT. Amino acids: CASSLRMTGRLRTDTQYF. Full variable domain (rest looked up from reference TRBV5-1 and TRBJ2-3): KAGVTQTPRYLIKTRGQQVTLSCSPISGHRSVSWYQQTPGQGLQFLFEYFSETQRNKGNFPGRFSGRQFSNSRSEMNVSTLELGDSALYLCASSLRMTGRLRTDTQYFGPGTRLTVL.